This paragraph covers one TCR beta chain sequence. What it binds is unknown. The sample belongs to a study of cytomegalovirus exposure and HLA in healthy donors. Study-level results: TCR beta V segments were, for the most part, productive about 87% or about 30% of the time in an earlier analysis. Beyond CMV serostatus, there was no information to go on about immune exposure. The study listed roughly 150 cytomegalovirus-associated TCR beta chains.

In the PCR, 60 Vbeta and 13 Jbeta primers were used. Methods used by the authors: As a later analysis found, there were 70 million to 80 million unique TCR beta chains, of which 8.5 million to 14 million were shared. Sequenced by immunoSEQ multiplex PCR; TCRdb stores in-frame clones only, minus some. V and J calls plus clone size are reproduced from that table; the DNA served to infer D and trimming. The table has roughly 150,000 clones, about 75% seen once. The sequence was obtained from a woman in her 30s in good health and CMV-seronegative. The sample comprised PBMCs.

DNA of the CDR3: TGTGCCAGCAGCAAACGGGACAGGGGTGGTGGGACTGAAGCTTTCTTT. This codes for CASSKRDRGGGTEAFF. The V call is TRBV6-6, the J call TRBJ1-1; 10 nucleotides align to TRBD1. J gave up 5 bases and V 6 bases, and 12 bases lay outside the gene matches. The CDR3 length is 16 residues. The germline CDR1 and CDR2 sequences are MNHNY and SVGAGI (reference sequence).